Below, 29 T cell receptor beta chains from the same sample are listed, as sequenced in a study of technical replicates of blood from a handful of donors. Using immunoSEQ multiplex PCR, the repertoire was profiled, and TCRdb retains in-frame clones only, with some absent. The repertoire consists of roughly 72,000 clones, with around nine tenths occurring once and the leading ten covering about 0.35%. The material sequenced was T cells isolated from PBMCs. The source of these receptors is a human donor in good health.

This clone was seen a handful of times. The chain couples TRBV5-4 to TRBJ1-1; D remains ambiguous. CDR1 and CDR2 (germline): SGHNT, YYREEE (reference sequence). The CDR3 totals 13 residues. Trimming pared 5 bases from V and 1 base from J, leaving 9 bases between. CDR3 amino acids: CASRGAGNTEAFF. The CDR3 DNA reads as TGTGCCAGCAGAGGTGCAGGGAACACTGAAGCTTTCTTT.

The chain carries TRBV9 and TRBJ1-1, with TRBD1 matching over 7 bases. In germline, CDR1 is SGDLS, CDR2 YYNGEE. The CDR3 extends over 14 amino acids. V was pared by 2 bases and J by 5 bases, with 6 bases of the junction left unmatched. CDR3 DNA sequence: TGTGCCAGCAGCGTGATAGACAGGGTAACTGAAGCTTTCTTT. It codes for CASSVIDRVTEAFF.

This clone was seen once. This chain uses TRBV5-1 with TRBJ2-6; no reliable D call. V shed 6 bases and J shed 0 bases, with 16 bases lying between them. In germline, CDR1 is SGHRS, CDR2 YFSETQ. The CDR3 length is 17 residues. The CDR3 sequence is CASTPRVSHSGANVLTF. CDR3 in DNA: TGCGCCAGCACCCCACGGGTGAGCCACTCTGGGGCCAACGTCCTGACTTTC.

The rearrangement links TRBV28 to TRBJ1-1; D is ambiguous. The V gene lost 3 bases and the J gene lost 0 bases, with 17 bases spanning the gap. The CDR3 sequence is 17 residues long. Germline CDR1 and CDR2: MDHEN and SYDVKM. CDR3 residues: CASSFFARPVLNTEAFF. CDR3 nucleotide sequence: TGTGCCAGCAGTTTTTTTGCCAGGCCCGTCCTGAACACTGAAGCTTTCTTT. The whole variable domain, filled in from reference TRBV28 and TRBJ1-1, reads DVKVTQSSRYLVKRTGEKVFLECVQDMDHENMFWYRQDPGLGLRLIYFSYDVKMKEKGDIPEGYSVSREKKERFSLILESASTNQTSMYLCASSFFARPVLNTEAFFGQGTRLTVV.

V is TRBV21-1 and J is TRBJ2-7; the tabulated D call, TRBD1, remains unverified against the DNA. TRBV21-1 is recorded as a pseudogene. The CDR3 contains 15 residues. The CDR3 loop reads CASSKGIRPSREQYF. In DNA, the CDR3 is TGTGCCAGCAGCAAAGGAATCAGGCCAAGTAGGGAGCAGTACTTC.

This chain links TRBV19 with TRBJ1-3, with unresolved D. The CDR3 runs to 13 residues. Germline V gene sequence: CDR1 LNHDA, CDR2 SQIVND (reference sequence). V was trimmed by 6 bases and J by 0 bases, leaving 6 bases between them. The CDR3 DNA reads TGTGCCAGTAGCGTCAGCTCTGGAAACACCATATATTTT. It translates to CASSVSSGNTIYF.

The chain is built from TRBV19 and TRBJ2-4; weak D call: TRBD1 (6 bases). The CDR3 covers 12 residues. CDR1 and CDR2 (germline): LNHDA, SQIVND (reference sequence). The V and J ends lost 10 bases and 7 bases respectively, with 14 bases between them. The CDR3 nucleotides read TGTGCCATCGAGGGAAGGGGGAACATTCAGTACTTC. This codes for CAIEGRGNIQYF.

The chain is built from TRBV13 and TRBJ2-3; 10 bases are a match to TRBD2. This CDR3 region has 15 residues. Trimming removed 5 bases from V and 6 bases from J; junction bases left unmatched: 8. Germline-derived CDR1 and CDR2 are PRHDT and FYEKMQ (reference sequence). CDR3 loop: CASSPRVSGRDTQYF. The CDR3 DNA sequence: TGTGCCAGCAGCCCCAGGGTTAGCGGGAGGGATACGCAGTATTTT. Based on the CDR3 plus reference TRBV13 and TRBJ2-3, the full variable domain is AAGVIQSPRHLIKEKRETATLKCYPIPRHDTVYWYQQGPGQDPQFLISFYEKMQSDKGSIPDRFSAQQFSDYHSELNMSSLELGDSALYFCASSPRVSGRDTQYFGPGTRLTVL.

The gene calls are TRBV2 and TRBJ2-2; unclear D gene. V lost 2 bases to trimming and J lost 7 bases, with 17 bases between them. CDR1 SNHLY and CDR2 FYNNEI come from the germline V gene. The CDR3 loop spans 16 amino acids. The DNA for the CDR3 is TGTGCCAGCAGTGAAAAGTCTCGGCGGATCGGCGGGGAGCTGTTTTTT. Encoded protein: CASSEKSRRIGGELFF.

The chain employs TRBV19 and TRBJ2-1; 7 bases map to TRBD2. The CDR3 length is 15 residues. Germline-derived CDR1 and CDR2 are LNHDA and SQIVND (reference sequence). V lost 8 bases, J lost 4 bases, and 11 bases stayed unmatched. CDR3 coding DNA: TGTGCCAGTGGTGTCCGGGACTACCTGTACAATGAGCAGTTCTTC. Its translation is CASGVRDYLYNEQFF. The whole variable domain, filled in from reference TRBV19 and TRBJ2-1, reads DGGITQSPKYLFRKEGQNVTLSCEQNLNHDAMYWYRQDPGQGLRLIYYSQIVNDFQKGDIAEGYSVSREKKESFPLTVTSAQKNPTAFYLCASGVRDYLYNEQFFGPGTRLTVL.

The rearrangement uses TRBV30 and TRBJ2-1; unclear D gene. The V gene's germline CDR1 is GTSNPN and CDR2 SVGIG (reference sequence). The CDR3 sequence is 10 residues long. V shed 3 bases and J shed 9 bases, with 6 bases lying between them. In nucleotides, the CDR3 is TGTGCCTGGAGCCGCGGTGAGCAGTTCTTC. This translates into CAWSRGEQFF.

V and J are TRBV2 and TRBJ2-3, with 16 bases that match TRBD2. The CDR3 runs to 16 residues. The ends lost 6 bases at V and 2 bases at J; junction bases unmatched: 2. Germline-derived CDR1 and CDR2 are SNHLY and FYNNEI. The DNA for the CDR3 is TGTGCCAGCAGGGGGACTAGCGGGAGGGACACAGATACGCAGTATTTT. The encoded protein is CASRGTSGRDTDTQYF.

The table lists this clone with a count of one. The chain is built from TRBV9 and TRBJ1-5; D gene unclear. Trimming took 2 bases from V and 4 from J, leaving 7 bases between them. Germline loops: CDR1 SGDLS, CDR2 YYNGEE. The CDR3 extends over 13 amino acids. In DNA form, the CDR3 reads TGTGCCAGCAGCGTCGGTCTAAATCAGCCCCAGCATTTT. Amino acids: CASSVGLNQPQHF. Based on the CDR3 plus reference TRBV9 and TRBJ1-5, the full variable domain is DSGVTQTPKHLITATGQRVTLRCSPRSGDLSVYWYQQSLDQGLQFLIQYYNGEERAKGNILERFSAQQFPDLHSELNLSSLELGDSALYFCASSVGLNQPQHFGDGTRLSIL.

The chain is built from TRBV14 and TRBJ2-3; D might be TRBD2 (6 bases). Germline CDR1 reads SGHDN; CDR2 reads FVKESK. V was cut by 4 bases and J by 6 bases, with 14 bases left in between. CDR3 length: 14 amino acids. The CDR3 DNA is TGTGCCAGCAGCCTGGGACTCGTCTTGGATACGCAGTATTTT. Translation gives CASSLGLVLDTQYF.

The CDR3 region has the DNA TGCGCCAGCAGCTTGGCTGGAGCGTCCGGGGAGCTGTTTTTT. It yields the protein CASSLAGASGELFF. The V call is TRBV5-1, the J call TRBJ2-2; D is unclear. The V gene lost 0 bases and the J gene lost 6 bases, with 9 bases spanning the gap. The germline V gene encodes CDR1 SGHRS and CDR2 YFSETQ. The CDR3 is made up of 14 amino acids.

In the case of this clone: This likely comes from a read error, as the CDR3 has no conserved phenylalanine or tryptophan at its end. It is unclear where the CDR3 begins or ends on the DNA, so no DNA is shown, and the CDR3 is as TCRdb lists it. This chain links TRBV9 with TRBJ2-3; the DNA was not used to check the table's D call, TRBD1. CDR1 and CDR2 from the germline V gene are SGDLS and YYNGEE. Ends included, the CDR3 has 10 residues. CDR3 region: CASSARGISH.

The rearrangement links TRBV13 to TRBJ2-7, with 8 bases fitting TRBD1. The junction had 8 bases not matched to a gene; V was cut back by 5 bases and J by 5 bases. Germline CDR1 is PRHDT and CDR2 is FYEKMQ (reference sequence). CDR3 size: 14 residues. CDR3 bases: TGTGCCAGCAGCGAGGACAGGGCAGTTGACGAGCAGTACTTC. Translating gives CASSEDRAVDEQYF.

This clone was detected many times. This chain uses TRBV7-9 with TRBJ2-7; D gene unclear. The V gene's germline CDR1 is SEHNR and CDR2 FQNEAQ (reference sequence). The CDR3 runs 14 residues. V was clipped by 1 base and J by 2 bases, with 9 bases between them. Here the CDR3 reads CASSLGFAAYEQYF. For the CDR3, the DNA is TGTGCCAGCAGCTTAGGATTCGCGGCCTACGAGCAGTACTTC.

The genes are TRBV7-9 and TRBJ2-1; possible D gene TRBD1, 5 bases. The CDR3 totals 15 residues. Germline CDR1 reads SEHNR; CDR2 reads FQNEAQ (reference sequence). Trimming pared 5 bases from V and 6 bases from J, leaving 17 bases between. This CDR3 reads CASSPTSTVPNEQFF. CDR3 in DNA: TGTGCCAGCAGCCCCACGTCGACAGTGCCCAATGAGCAGTTCTTC.

The CDR3 reads CASSFRTSGSNGELFF. CDR3 bases: TGTGCCAGCAGCTTCCGGACTAGCGGGAGTAACGGGGAGCTGTTTTTT. J is TRBJ2-2 and V is TRBV7-2, with 13 positions matching TRBD2. CDR1 is SGHTA, CDR2 FQGNSA, per germline. The CDR3 sequence is 16 residues long. V gave up 3 bases and J gave up 7 bases; unmatched junction bases: 5.

The CDR3 sequence: CASSQVLAGGDEQFF. CDR3 nucleotide sequence: TGCGCCAGCAGCCAAGTACTAGCGGGAGGCGATGAGCAGTTCTTC. The chain joins TRBV4-1 to TRBJ2-1; 12 bases match TRBD2. The length of the CDR3 is 15 residues. V shed 1 base and J 8 bases; nucleotides not matched to a gene: 3. From germline, CDR1 is MGHRA and CDR2 YSYEKL.

Only one count was recorded for this clone. The genes are TRBV29-1 and TRBJ2-2; D is possibly TRBD1 (5 bases). The CDR3 loop spans 12 amino acids. From germline, CDR1 is SQVTM and CDR2 ANQGSEA. V dropped 6 bases and J dropped 8 bases, with 13 bases sitting between them. The CDR3 here is CSVHRLSGELFF. The CDR3 DNA is TGCAGCGTCCACAGGTTATCGGGGGAGCTGTTTTTT.

The chain carries TRBV19 and TRBJ1-2; 8 bases align to TRBD1. J gave up 6 bases and V 7 bases, and 7 bases lay outside the gene matches. Germline loops: CDR1 LNHDA, CDR2 SQIVND (reference sequence). The CDR3 contains 13 residues. The CDR3 coding sequence is TGTGCCAGTATCAAGGACAGGGTTGATGGCTACACCTTC. Translating gives CASIKDRVDGYTF.

The V call is TRBV27, the J call TRBJ1-5; weak D call: TRBD1 (5 bases). The CDR3 consists of 13 residues. The ends were cut back, 3 bases at V and 7 bases at J, with 10 bases in the middle. Germline V gene lookup returns CDR1 MNHEY and CDR2 SMNVEV (reference sequence). The CDR3 DNA follows: TGTGCCAGCAGTTTGAGGAGGGACCAGCCCCAGCATTTT. Protein product: CASSLRRDQPQHF.

The chain recombines TRBV28 with TRBJ2-7, with a possible D match to TRBD2 (5 bases). Germline CDR1 is MDHEN and CDR2 is SYDVKM. Trimming removed 3 bases from V and 1 base from J, with 13 bases in between. The CDR3 length is 15 residues. CDR3 amino acids: CASSFSKEASYEQYF. CDR3 nucleotide sequence: TGTGCCAGCAGTTTTTCCAAGGAGGCGTCCTACGAGCAGTACTTC. The complete variable domain, with remaining parts taken from reference TRBV28 and TRBJ2-7, reads DVKVTQSSRYLVKRTGEKVFLECVQDMDHENMFWYRQDPGLGLRLIYFSYDVKMKEKGDIPEGYSVSREKKERFSLILESASTNQTSMYLCASSFSKEASYEQYFGPGTRLTVT.

The V gene is TRBV28, the J gene TRBJ2-5; tentative D call: TRBD2 (6 bases). The CDR3 spans 15 residues. The ends were cut back, 5 bases at V and 4 bases at J, with 17 bases in the middle. Germline V lookup: CDR1 MDHEN, CDR2 SYDVKM. The CDR3 nucleotides read TGTGCCAGCAGTCTCGGAACCCTGGGGGGAGAGACCCAGTACTTC. Its protein is CASSLGTLGGETQYF. The full variable domain, its missing parts supplied by reference TRBV28 and TRBJ2-5, is DVKVTQSSRYLVKRTGEKVFLECVQDMDHENMFWYRQDPGLGLRLIYFSYDVKMKEKGDIPEGYSVSREKKERFSLILESASTNQTSMYLCASSLGTLGGETQYFGPGTRLLVL.

This rearrangement joins TRBV19 to TRBJ2-5; 10 bases are shared with TRBD1. From germline, CDR1 is LNHDA and CDR2 SQIVND (reference sequence). This CDR3 is 13 amino acids long. Trimming removed 5 bases from V and 5 bases from J; junction bases left unmatched: 2. CDR3 DNA sequence: TGTGCCAGTAGTTCGGACAGGGGGGAGACCCAGTACTTC. As protein: CASSSDRGETQYF. Complete variable domain (other parts from reference TRBV19 and TRBJ2-5): DGGITQSPKYLFRKEGQNVTLSCEQNLNHDAMYWYRQDPGQGLRLIYYSQIVNDFQKGDIAEGYSVSREKKESFPLTVTSAQKNPTAFYLCASSSDRGETQYFGPGTRLLVL.

The genes are TRBV5-4 and TRBJ1-2, with D unresolved. The CDR3 contains 14 residues. Germline lookup yields CDR1 SGHNT and CDR2 YYREEE (reference sequence). With 0 bases removed from V and 2 bases from J, the gap between germline ends came to 8 bases. The CDR3 loop reads CASSLELGNYGYTF. The CDR3 DNA reads TGTGCCAGCAGCTTGGAACTCGGGAACTATGGCTACACCTTC. The whole variable domain, filled in from reference TRBV5-4 and TRBJ1-2, reads ETGVTQSPTHLIKTRGQQVTLRCSSQSGHNTVSWYQQALGQGPQFIFQYYREEENGRGNFPPRFSGLQFPNYSSELNVNALELDDSALYLCASSLELGNYGYTFGSGTRLTVV.

In DNA form, the CDR3 reads TGCGCCAGCAGCGGGACTAGCGGGAGCTCCTACGAGCAGTACTTC. It yields the protein CASSGTSGSSYEQYF. The chain has TRBV5-1 and TRBJ2-7; 14 nucleotides agree with TRBD2. The CDR3 consists of 15 residues. Trimming took 4 bases from V and 0 from J; bases not matched to a gene: 0. Looked up from germline, CDR1 is SGHRS and CDR2 is YFSETQ.